The 20 T cell receptor beta chains presented below share a single source sample, sequenced in a study of T cell clones after liver transplantation. The assay was immunoSEQ multiplex PCR, and TCRdb's table has in-frame clones only and misses some. The data hold around 110,000 clones, with approximately 90% observed a single time. The material was CD4+ T cells from blood, obtained 12 months after liver transplant. The receptors shown here come from a human patient who received a liver transplant. The graft donor may account for some of the T cells.

This clone has only one observation. The gene calls are TRBV6-1 and TRBJ2-7; the match to TRBD1 covers 9 bases. This CDR3 is built from 16 residues. Germline V gene sequence: CDR1 MNHNS, CDR2 SASEGT. The junction had 8 bases not matched to a gene; V was cut back by 2 bases and J by 3 bases. CDR3 sequence reads: CASSESSVTGGYEQYF. The CDR3 nucleotides are TGTGCCAGCAGTGAAAGTTCAGTGACAGGGGGCTACGAGCAGTACTTC.

The J gene is TRBJ2-7, the V gene TRBV11-2, with TRBD1 matching over 7 bases. CDR1 and CDR2 (germline): SGHAT, FQNNGV. CDR3 length: 15 residues. After removal of 6 bases from V and 0 bases from J, the junction contained 8 bases not matched to a gene. The CDR3 DNA sequence: TGTGCCAGCAGGAAACCGGGACAGAGCTCCTACGAGCAGTACTTC. It translates to CASRKPGQSSYEQYF.

The chain links TRBV2 to TRBJ2-7; D perhaps matches TRBD1 (6 bases). This CDR3 contains 14 residues. Germline values: CDR1 SNHLY, CDR2 FYNNEI. V dropped 7 bases and J dropped 7 bases, with 20 bases sitting between them. The CDR3 bases are TGTGCCAGCAATCCACAGGGCTCCCAGGAGGAGCAGTACTTC. Amino acids: CASNPQGSQEEQYF.

This clone was picked up a small number of times. This chain joins TRBV9 and TRBJ2-1, with 7 nucleotides matching TRBD2. The J segment lost 0 bases and the V segment lost 3 bases, leaving 6 bases of the junction unmatched. From germline, CDR1 is SGDLS and CDR2 YYNGEE. This CDR3 comprises 16 residues. This CDR3 reads CASSANPGGSYNEQFF. Written as DNA, the CDR3 is TGTGCCAGCAGCGCCAATCCGGGAGGCTCCTACAATGAGCAGTTCTTC.

The chain combines TRBV7-2 with TRBJ2-7, with D uncertain. Trimming took off 1 base at V and 4 bases at J, with 8 bases between the two ends. This CDR3 has 13 amino acids. Germline V gives CDR1 SGHTA, CDR2 FQGNSA. This chain's CDR3 is CASSLGPVYEQYF. The CDR3 region has the DNA TGTGCCAGCAGCTTAGGTCCCGTTTACGAGCAGTACTTC.

This chain links TRBV29-1 with TRBJ1-5; D might be TRBD1 (6 bases). The V end was cut by 7 bases, the J end by 0 bases, with 10 bases between. The germline gives CDR1 SQVTM, CDR2 ANQGSEA. This CDR3 region has 13 residues. Here the CDR3 DNA reads TGCAGCGCCAGGACAGATAGCAATCAGCCCCAGCATTTT. Translation: CSARTDSNQPQHF.

The chain has TRBV29-1 and TRBJ2-5; no definite D call. The CDR3 sequence is 13 residues long. The V end lost 5 bases, the J end lost 4 bases, and 14 bases lay between the germline ends. Germline CDR1 SQVTM, CDR2 ANQGSEA. CDR3 in amino acids: CSVLDPSVETQYF. The CDR3 coding sequence is TGCAGCGTTTTAGATCCCTCGGTAGAGACCCAGTACTTC.

To note about this clone: The sample holds other DNA sequences that translate to the same CDR3. Here the CDR3 reads CASSLQGTNEKLFF. The DNA of the CDR3 is TGCGCCAGCAGCTTGCAGGGGACTAATGAAAAACTGTTTTTT. V usage is TRBV5-1 and J usage is TRBJ1-4, with D perhaps matching TRBD1 (6 bases). V gave up 1 base and J gave up 2 bases, with 6 bases separating them. This CDR3 has 14 amino acids. CDR1 and CDR2 from the germline V gene are SGHRS and YFSETQ.

The chain links TRBV4-1 to TRBJ2-1, with 7 bases matching TRBD2. This CDR3 has 15 residues. With V trimmed by 2 bases and J by 3 bases, 4 bases remained unmatched. CDR1 MGHRA and CDR2 YSYEKL come from the germline V gene. The CDR3 bases are TGCGCCAGCAGCCAAAGGCTAGCGGACTACAATGAGCAGTTCTTC. As protein: CASSQRLADYNEQFF.

This rearrangement joins TRBV9 to TRBJ2-1, with 7 bases lining up with TRBD2. Trimming cost V 2 bases and J 2 bases; bases outside gene matches: 4. The CDR3 runs to 15 residues. From germline, CDR1 is SGDLS and CDR2 YYNGEE. Here the CDR3 reads CASSVSGTTYNEQFF. The CDR3 nucleotides read TGTGCCAGCAGCGTCAGCGGGACCACCTACAATGAGCAGTTCTTC.

The chain is built from TRBV5-1 and TRBJ2-3; 7 bases agree with TRBD2. Germline CDR1 and CDR2: SGHRS and YFSETQ. J gave up 2 bases and V 7 bases, and 7 bases lay outside the gene matches. CDR3 length: 14 amino acids. The CDR3 nucleotides are TGCGCCAGCCAGGGCGGGACTATCACAGATACGCAGTATTTT. It encodes CASQGGTITDTQYF.

This clone has only one observation. The rearrangement links TRBV19 to TRBJ2-3; D remains ambiguous. The V gene's germline CDR1 is LNHDA and CDR2 SQIVND (reference sequence). This CDR3 comprises 14 residues. V was pared by 5 bases and J by 0 bases, with 9 bases between. The CDR3 here is CASSLASSTDTQYF. As DNA, the CDR3 is TGTGCCAGTAGTTTGGCGAGTAGCACAGATACGCAGTATTTT.

The chain uses TRBV7-2 and TRBJ2-1, with TRBD2 matching over 7 bases. The trim removed 5 bases at V and 7 bases at J, leaving 11 bases unmatched. This CDR3 has 15 residues. Germline V CDR1 and CDR2: SGHTA, FQGNSA. For the CDR3, the DNA is TGTGCCAGCAGCCTGGTAACGGGGGGTGGAAATGAGCAGTTCTTC. Translation gives CASSLVTGGGNEQFF. Variable domain in full (rest from reference TRBV7-2 and TRBJ2-1): GAGVSQSPSNKVTEKGKDVELRCDPISGHTALYWYRQSLGQGLEFLIYFQGNSAPDKSGLPSDRFSAERTGGSVSTLTIQRTQQEDSAVYLCASSLVTGGGNEQFFGPGTRLTVL.

The chain uses TRBV5-6 and TRBJ2-7, with 9 bases fitting TRBD1. The CDR3 is 16 amino acids. The germline gives CDR1 SGHDT, CDR2 YYEEEE. V gave up 4 bases and J gave up 2 bases; unmatched junction bases: 10. In DNA, the CDR3 is TGTGCCAGCAGCCTGGCCCCGGGACAGGGCACCTACGAGCAGTACTTC. Its protein product is CASSLAPGQGTYEQYF. Combining the CDR3 with reference TRBV5-6 and TRBJ2-7 gives the whole variable domain DAGVTQSPTHLIKTRGQQVTLRCSPKSGHDTVSWYQQALGQGPQFIFQYYEEEERQRGNFPDRFSGHQFPNYSSELNVNALLLGDSALYLCASSLAPGQGTYEQYFGPGTRLTVT.

This chain connects TRBV2 to TRBJ1-5; D gene ambiguous. V shed 5 bases and J shed 7 bases, with 12 bases lying between them. From germline, CDR1 is SNHLY and CDR2 FYNNEI. The CDR3 loop spans 13 amino acids. CDR3: CASSTEEEQPQHF. Written as DNA, the CDR3 is TGTGCCAGCAGTACGGAGGAAGAACAGCCCCAGCATTTT.

The chain employs TRBV5-1 and TRBJ2-1, with 8 nucleotides matching TRBD2. The CDR3 loop spans 14 amino acids. CDR1 and CDR2 from the germline V gene are SGHRS and YFSETQ. J was trimmed by 9 bases and V by 1 base; bases with no gene match: 6. The CDR3 DNA reads TGCGCCAGCAGCTTGAGCGGGGGTGGTGGTGAGCAGTTCTTC. Translation gives CASSLSGGGGEQFF.

V gene TRBV9 combines with J gene TRBJ2-2, with D perhaps matching TRBD1 (5 bases). Trimming took 5 bases from V and 3 from J, leaving 14 bases between them. The CDR3 consists of 15 residues. Germline values: CDR1 SGDLS, CDR2 YYNGEE. The CDR3, as DNA: TGTGCCAGCAGTGGTCCCAGGGAATACACCGGGGAGCTGTTTTTT. As protein: CASSGPREYTGELFF.

The rearrangement links TRBV5-1 to TRBJ2-1, with TRBD2 identical over 12 bases. This CDR3 spans 16 amino acids. J was trimmed by 7 bases and V by 4 bases; bases with no gene match: 9. The germline CDR1 and CDR2 sequences are SGHRS and YFSETQ. CDR3 region: CASSPRLAGVNNEQFF. The CDR3 coding sequence is TGCGCCAGCAGCCCCAGACTAGCGGGAGTAAATAATGAGCAGTTCTTC.

The J gene is TRBJ2-7, the V gene TRBV18; D not certain. CDR1 is KGHSH, CDR2 LQKENI, per germline. This CDR3 spans 14 amino acids. V lost 1 base to trimming and J lost 0 bases, with 7 bases between them. CDR3 nucleotides: TGTGCCAGCTCACCACAGGAACTCTCCTACGAGCAGTACTTC. It encodes CASSPQELSYEQYF.

The rearrangement uses TRBV4-3 and TRBJ2-1; 9 bases are shared with TRBD2. Germline assignment: CDR1 LGHNA and CDR2 YSLEER. The length of the CDR3 is 15 residues. The J segment lost 4 bases and the V segment lost 1 base, leaving 2 bases of the junction unmatched. CDR3 nucleotides: TGCGCCAGCAGCCAAGTTGCGGGAGGGTACAATGAGCAGTTCTTC. This codes for CASSQVAGGYNEQFF.